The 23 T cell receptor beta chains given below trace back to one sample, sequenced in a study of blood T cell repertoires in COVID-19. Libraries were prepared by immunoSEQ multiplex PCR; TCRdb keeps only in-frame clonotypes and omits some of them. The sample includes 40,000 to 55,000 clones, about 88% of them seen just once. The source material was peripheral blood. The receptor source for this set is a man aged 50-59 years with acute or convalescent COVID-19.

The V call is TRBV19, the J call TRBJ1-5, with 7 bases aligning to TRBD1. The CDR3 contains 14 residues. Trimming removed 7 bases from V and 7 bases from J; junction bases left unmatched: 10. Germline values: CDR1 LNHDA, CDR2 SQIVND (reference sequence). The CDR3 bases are TGTGCCAGTATGAGTAGGGGGCAAGAGCAGCCCCAGCATTTT. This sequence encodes CASMSRGQEQPQHF.

CDR3 nucleotide sequence: TGTGCCAGCAGCTTAGTTGCGGGCAGGGGCGGCAAAAACATTCAGTACTTC. Protein sequence: CASSLVAGRGGKNIQYF. The chain couples TRBV7-9 to TRBJ2-4; possibly TRBD1 for D (6 bases). The length of the CDR3 is 17 residues. V shed 1 base and J shed 3 bases, with 16 bases lying between them. The V gene's germline CDR1 is SEHNR and CDR2 FQNEAQ (reference sequence).

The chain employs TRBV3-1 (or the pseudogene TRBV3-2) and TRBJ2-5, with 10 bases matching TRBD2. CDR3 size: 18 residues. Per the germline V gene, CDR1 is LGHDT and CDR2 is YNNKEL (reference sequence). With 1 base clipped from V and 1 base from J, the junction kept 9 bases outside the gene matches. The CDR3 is CASSQALAGVGGQETQYF. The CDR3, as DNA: TGTGCCAGCAGCCAAGCCCTAGCGGGAGTTGGGGGCCAAGAGACCCAGTACTTC.

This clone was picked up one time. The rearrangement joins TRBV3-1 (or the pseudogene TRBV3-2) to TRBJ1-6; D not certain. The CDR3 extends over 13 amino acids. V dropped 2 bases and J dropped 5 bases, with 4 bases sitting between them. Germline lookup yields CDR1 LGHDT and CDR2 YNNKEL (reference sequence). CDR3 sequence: CASSQFNNSPLHF. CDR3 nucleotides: TGTGCCAGCAGCCAATTTAATAATTCACCCCTCCACTTT.

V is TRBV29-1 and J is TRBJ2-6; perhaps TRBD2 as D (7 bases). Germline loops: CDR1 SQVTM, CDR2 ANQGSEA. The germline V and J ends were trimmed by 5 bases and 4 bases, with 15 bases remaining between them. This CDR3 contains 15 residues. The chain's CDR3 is CSVWGGPEGANVLTF. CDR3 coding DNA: TGCAGCGTTTGGGGGGGCCCCGAGGGGGCCAACGTCCTGACTTTC.

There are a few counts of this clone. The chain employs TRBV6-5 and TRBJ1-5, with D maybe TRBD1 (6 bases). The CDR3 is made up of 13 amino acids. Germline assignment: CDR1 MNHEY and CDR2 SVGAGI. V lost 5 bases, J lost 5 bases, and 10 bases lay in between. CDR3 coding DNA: TGTGCCAGCAGTCCAGGGGTGGATCAGCCCCAGCATTTT. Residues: CASSPGVDQPQHF.

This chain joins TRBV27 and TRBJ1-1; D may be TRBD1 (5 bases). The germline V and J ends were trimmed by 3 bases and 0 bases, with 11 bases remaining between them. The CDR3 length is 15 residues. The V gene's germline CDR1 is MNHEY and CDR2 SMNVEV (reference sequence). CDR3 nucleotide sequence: TGTGCCAGCAGTTTGTACGGGGGGGTGAACACTGAAGCTTTCTTT. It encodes CASSLYGGVNTEAFF.

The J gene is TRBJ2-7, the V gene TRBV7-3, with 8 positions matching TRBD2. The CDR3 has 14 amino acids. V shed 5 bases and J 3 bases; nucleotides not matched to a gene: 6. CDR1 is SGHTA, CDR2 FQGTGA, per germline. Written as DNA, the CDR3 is TGTGCCAGCAGCGTCCTAGCGGGCGGCTACGAGCAGTACTTC. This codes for CASSVLAGGYEQYF.

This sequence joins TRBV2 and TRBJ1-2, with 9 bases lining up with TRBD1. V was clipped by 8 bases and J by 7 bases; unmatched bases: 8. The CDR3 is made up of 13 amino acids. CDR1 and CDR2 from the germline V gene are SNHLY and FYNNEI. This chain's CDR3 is CASGDRAGSGYTF. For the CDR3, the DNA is TGTGCCAGCGGGGACAGGGCCGGGAGTGGCTACACCTTC.

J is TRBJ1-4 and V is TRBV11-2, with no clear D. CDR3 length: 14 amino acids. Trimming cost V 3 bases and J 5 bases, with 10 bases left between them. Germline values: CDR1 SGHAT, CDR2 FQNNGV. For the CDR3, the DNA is TGTGCCAGCAGCTTGAGCGGGGAGAATGAAAAACTGTTTTTT. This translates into CASSLSGENEKLFF.

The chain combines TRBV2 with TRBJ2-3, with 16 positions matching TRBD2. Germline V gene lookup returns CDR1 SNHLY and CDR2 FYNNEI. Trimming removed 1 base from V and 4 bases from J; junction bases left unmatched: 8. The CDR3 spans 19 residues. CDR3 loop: CASSEEGLAGGRVSDTQYF. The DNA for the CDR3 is TGTGCCAGCAGTGAAGAGGGACTAGCGGGGGGGCGCGTATCAGATACGCAGTATTTT.

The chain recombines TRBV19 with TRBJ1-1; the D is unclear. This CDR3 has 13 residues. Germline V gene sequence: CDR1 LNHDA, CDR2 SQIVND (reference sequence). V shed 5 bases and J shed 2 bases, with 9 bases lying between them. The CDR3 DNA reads TGTGCCAGTAGTTGGTCAGGTAACACTGAAGCTTTCTTT. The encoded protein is CASSWSGNTEAFF.

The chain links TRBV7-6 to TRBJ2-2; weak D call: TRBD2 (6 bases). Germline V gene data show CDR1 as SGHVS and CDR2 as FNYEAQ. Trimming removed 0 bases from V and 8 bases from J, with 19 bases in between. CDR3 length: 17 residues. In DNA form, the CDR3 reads TGTGCCAGCAGCTTAGCCCCGGGGGTAGGCCGGCCTGGGGAGCTGTTTTTT. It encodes CASSLAPGVGRPGELFF.

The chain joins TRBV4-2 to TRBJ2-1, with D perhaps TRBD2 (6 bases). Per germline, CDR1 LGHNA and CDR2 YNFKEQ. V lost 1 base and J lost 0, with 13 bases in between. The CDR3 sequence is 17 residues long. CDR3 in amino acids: CASSQGRWGDSYNEQFF. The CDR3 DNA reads TGTGCCAGCAGCCAAGGTCGCTGGGGGGACTCCTACAATGAGCAGTTCTTC.

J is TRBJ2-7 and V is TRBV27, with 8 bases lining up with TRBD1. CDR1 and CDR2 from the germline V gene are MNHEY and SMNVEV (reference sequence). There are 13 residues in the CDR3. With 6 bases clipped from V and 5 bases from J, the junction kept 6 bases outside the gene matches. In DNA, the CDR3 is TGTGCCAGCAGGGGCAGGGGGCCCCACGAGCAGTACTTC. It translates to CASRGRGPHEQYF.

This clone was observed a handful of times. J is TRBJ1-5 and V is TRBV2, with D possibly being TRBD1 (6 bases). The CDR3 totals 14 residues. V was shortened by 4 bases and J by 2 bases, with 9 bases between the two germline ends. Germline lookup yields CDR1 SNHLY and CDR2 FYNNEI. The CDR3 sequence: CASSGQAGNQPQHF. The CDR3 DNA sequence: TGTGCCAGCAGTGGACAGGCGGGCAATCAGCCCCAGCATTTT.

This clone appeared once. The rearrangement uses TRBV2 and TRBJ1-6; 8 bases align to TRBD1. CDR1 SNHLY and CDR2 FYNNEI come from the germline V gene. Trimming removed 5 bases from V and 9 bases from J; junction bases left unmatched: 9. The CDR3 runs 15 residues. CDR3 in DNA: TGTGCCAGCAGTCGGACAGGGCAAAGTGCTTCACCCCTCCACTTT. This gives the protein CASSRTGQSASPLHF.

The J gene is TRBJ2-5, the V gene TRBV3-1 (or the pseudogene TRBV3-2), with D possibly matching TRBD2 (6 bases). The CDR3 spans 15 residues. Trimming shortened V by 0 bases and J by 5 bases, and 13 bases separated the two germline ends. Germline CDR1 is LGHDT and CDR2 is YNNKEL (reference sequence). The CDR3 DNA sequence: TGTGCCAGCAGCCAAGATTCGCGGGGCGTGGAGACCCAGTACTTC. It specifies CASSQDSRGVETQYF.

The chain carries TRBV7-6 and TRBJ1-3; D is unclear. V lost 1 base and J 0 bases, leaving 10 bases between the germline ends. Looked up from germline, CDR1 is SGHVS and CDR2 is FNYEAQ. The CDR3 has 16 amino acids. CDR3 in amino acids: CASSLVGGHSGNTIYF. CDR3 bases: TGTGCCAGCAGCTTAGTTGGCGGTCACTCTGGAAACACCATATATTTT.

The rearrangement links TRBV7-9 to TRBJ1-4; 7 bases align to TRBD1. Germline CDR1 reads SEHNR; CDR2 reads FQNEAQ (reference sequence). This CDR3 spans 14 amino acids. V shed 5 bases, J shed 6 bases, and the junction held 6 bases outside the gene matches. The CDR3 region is CASSETGTHEKLFF. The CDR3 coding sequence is TGTGCCAGCAGCGAGACAGGGACCCATGAAAAACTGTTTTTT.

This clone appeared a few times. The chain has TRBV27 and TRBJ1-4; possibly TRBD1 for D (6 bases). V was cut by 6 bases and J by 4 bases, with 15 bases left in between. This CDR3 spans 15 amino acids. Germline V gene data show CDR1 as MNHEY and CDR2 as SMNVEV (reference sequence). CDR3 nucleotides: TGTGCCAGCAGAAATGTAGGGGGTCTTAATGAAAAACTGTTTTTT. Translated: CASRNVGGLNEKLFF.

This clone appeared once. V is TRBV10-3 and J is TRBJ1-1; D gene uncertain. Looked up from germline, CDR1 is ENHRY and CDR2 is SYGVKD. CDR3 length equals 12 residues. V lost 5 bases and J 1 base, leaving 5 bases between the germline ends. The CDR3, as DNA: TGTGCCATCAGTCCGGGGAACACTGAAGCTTTCTTT. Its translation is CAISPGNTEAFF.

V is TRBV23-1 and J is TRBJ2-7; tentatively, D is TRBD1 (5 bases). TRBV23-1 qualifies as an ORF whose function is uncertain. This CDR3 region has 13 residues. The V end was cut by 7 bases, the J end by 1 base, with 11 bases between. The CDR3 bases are TGCGCCAGCATACGGACAAGTTCCTACGAGCAGTACTTC. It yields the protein CASIRTSSYEQYF.